This T cell receptor beta chain emerged from a study of T cells in Graves' hyperthyroidism and ophthalmopathy. About the research overall: Once the initial diagnosis was made, peripheral blood was obtained before any treatment.

This clonotype was seen at least ten times. Its antigen is still unknown. Amplified regions were TCR beta CDR3 sequences from RNA transcripts. Initially, a first-round RT-PCR of the TCR CDR3 employed the HTBI primer set. TCRdb re-called the multiplex PCR reads through MiXCR, storing one row per CDR3 protein. In the table there are hundreds of thousands of distinct CDR3 sequences, approximately 25% of which are singletons. Findings and limits, study-wide: Among thyroid clonotypes expanded above 0.001, most also appeared in blood. A model of 13 V-J pairs discriminated ophthalmopathy from stable hyperthyroidism.

The germline V gene encodes CDR1 DFQATT and CDR2 SNEGSKA (reference sequence). The CDR3 totals 15 residues. Trimming stripped 0 bases from V and 4 bases from J, with 15 bases between. Sequencing used blood. The source of this sequence is a woman in her twenties or thirties with Graves' ophthalmopathy. The rearrangement links TRBV20-1 to TRBJ2-5; D tentatively reads TRBD1 or TRBD2 (5 bases each). CDR3 sequence (DNA): TGCAGTGCTAGAGACGGGGCATATGGGGCAGAGACCCAGTACTTC. It is translated as CSARDGAYGAETQYF.